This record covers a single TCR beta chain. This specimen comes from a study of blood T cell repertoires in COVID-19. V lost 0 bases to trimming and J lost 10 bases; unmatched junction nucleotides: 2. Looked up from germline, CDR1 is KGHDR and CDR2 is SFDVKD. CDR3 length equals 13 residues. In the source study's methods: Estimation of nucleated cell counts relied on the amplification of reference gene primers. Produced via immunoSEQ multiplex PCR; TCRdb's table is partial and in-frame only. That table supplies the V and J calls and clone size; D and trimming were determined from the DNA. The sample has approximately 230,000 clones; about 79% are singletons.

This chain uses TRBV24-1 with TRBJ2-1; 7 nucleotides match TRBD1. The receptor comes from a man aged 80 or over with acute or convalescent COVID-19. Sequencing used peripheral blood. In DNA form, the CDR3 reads TGTGCCACCAGTGATTTGCAGGACAGGGAGCAGTTCTTC. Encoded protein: CATSDLQDREQFF.